This is a list of T cell receptor beta chains from one sample in a study of blood T cell repertoires in COVID-19. The protocol was immunoSEQ multiplex PCR, while the TCRdb copy is restricted to in-frame clones and leaves out a portion. There are more than 65,000 clones in the sample; 65% to 85% occur only once, and around 3.3% lies in the top ten. The sequenced sample was peripheral blood. The receptor set was obtained from a man aged 50 to 59 with acute or convalescent COVID-19. Each CDR3 is given with its conserved first and last residue. The D gene is left open where the match is weak. For some rows the clone size is stated as once, few or many, or as a class when expanded; others skip it.

cdr3_length	d_call	clone_size	j_call	v_call	cdr3_aa	cdr3_nt
14	.	.	TRBJ2-5	TRBV5-1	CASSLAGGIETQYF	TGCGCCAGCAGCTTGGCTGGGGGGATTGAGACCCAGTACTTC
15	TRBD2	.	TRBJ2-1	TRBV29-1	CSVERSTSGRTEQFF	TGCAGCGTTGAAAGGTCGACTAGCGGGAGGACTGAGCAGTTCTTC
14	.	.	TRBJ2-7	TRBV24-1	CATSESTGSYEQYF	TGTGCCACCAGTGAGTCAACAGGGTCCTACGAGCAGTACTTC
15	TRBD1	.	TRBJ2-7	TRBV10-2	CASSHGQGMAYEQYF	TGCGCCAGCAGTCATGGACAGGGGATGGCCTACGAGCAGTACTTC
15	.	.	TRBJ2-1	TRBV2	CASSAGQTSYNEQFF	TGTGCCAGCAGCGCGGGACAGACCTCCTACAATGAGCAGTTCTTC
19	TRBD2	few	TRBJ2-2	TRBV6-1	CASSEAVGLARFNTGELFF	TGTGCCAGCAGTGAAGCGGTGGGACTAGCGAGATTTAACACCGGGGAGCTGTTTTTT
16	TRBD1	.	TRBJ2-1	TRBV28	CASSLPGQGVYNEQFF	TGTGCCAGCAGTTTACCGGGACAGGGAGTTTACAATGAGCAGTTCTTC
14	TRBD1	.	TRBJ2-5	TRBV5-4	CASSLQGAEETQYF	TGTGCCAGCAGCTTGCAGGGGGCGGAGGAGACCCAGTACTTC
14	TRBD2	.	TRBJ2-5	TRBV7-7	CATSEGGPWETQYF	TGTGCCACCTCAGAGGGAGGGCCCTGGGAGACCCAGTACTTC
11	.	few	TRBJ2-7	TRBV2	CASRQDYEQYF	TGTGCCAGTCGACAGGACTACGAGCAGTACTTC
18	TRBD2	.	TRBJ2-1	TRBV12-5	CASGLVFLADISYNEQFF	TGTGCTAGTGGTTTGGTCTTCCTAGCGGATATCTCCTACAATGAGCAGTTCTTC
17	TRBD2	.	TRBJ2-5	TRBV15	CATSTGTSGRRVETQYF	TGTGCCACCAGCACTGGGACTAGCGGGAGACGCGTGGAGACCCAGTACTTC
15	TRBD2	.	TRBJ2-1	TRBV9	CASSVGLAGAEEQFF	TGTGCCAGCAGCGTAGGGCTAGCGGGGGCCGAGGAGCAGTTCTTC
16	.	few	TRBJ2-5	TRBV5-1	CASSLAPPARGETQYF	TGCGCCAGCAGCTTGGCCCCCCCAGCAAGGGGGGAGACCCAGTACTTC
15	.	.	TRBJ2-7	TRBV7-2	CASSSVVAGAAEQYF	TGTGCCAGCAGCTCAGTAGTGGCGGGGGCCGCTGAGCAGTACTTC
16	TRBD1	.	TRBJ2-1	TRBV11-3	CASSYSGTGAYNEQFF	TGTGCCAGCAGCTACTCCGGGACAGGGGCTTACAATGAGCAGTTCTTC
15	TRBD1	.	TRBJ2-3	TRBV19	CASSVRQGTADTQYF	TGTGCCAGTAGTGTAAGACAGGGGACAGCAGATACGCAGTATTTT
17	TRBD2	once	TRBJ2-1	TRBV7-8	CASSTTSGSWGGGEQFF	TGTGCCAGCAGCACGACTAGCGGGAGTTGGGGAGGGGGTGAGCAGTTCTTC
15	TRBD1	.	TRBJ2-3	TRBV18	CASSPDRASTDTQYF	TGTGCCAGCTCACCAGACAGGGCTAGCACAGATACGCAGTATTTT
13	.	.	TRBJ2-7	TRBV7-9	CASSLIGHDEQYF	TGTGCCAGCAGCTTAATCGGACACGACGAGCAGTACTTC
17	TRBD2	.	TRBJ2-5	TRBV5-4	CASSLRIAGGGQETQYF	TGTGCCAGCAGCTTGAGGATAGCGGGAGGGGGCCAAGAGACCCAGTACTTC
14	TRBD1	few	TRBJ1-2	TRBV3-1/TRBV3-2	CASSQRDRFYGYTF	TGTGCCAGCAGCCAAAGGGACAGATTCTATGGCTACACCTTC
16	TRBD2	.	TRBJ2-2	TRBV5-8	CASSPPTSGNTGELFF	TGTGCCAGCAGCCCCCCGACTAGCGGAAACACCGGGGAGCTGTTTTTT
15	TRBD2	.	TRBJ2-3	TRBV7-8	CASSKSGGAIDTQYF	TGTGCCAGCAGCAAGAGCGGGGGGGCAATAGATACGCAGTATTTT
17	TRBD1	few	TRBJ1-1	TRBV19	CASSIWGTGRSWKEAFF	TGTGCCAGTAGTATATGGGGGACAGGGAGGTCCTGGAAGGAAGCTTTCTTT
14	.	.	TRBJ2-1	TRBV18	CASSPQTSLNEQFF	TGTGCCAGCTCACCACAGACTAGTCTCAATGAGCAGTTCTTC
13	TRBD1	.	TRBJ1-1	TRBV2	CASSGTGSPEAFF	TGTGCCAGCAGCGGGACAGGGTCCCCTGAAGCTTTCTTT
16	TRBD1	.	TRBJ2-1	TRBV7-2	CASRSVGQGAYNEQFF	TGTGCCAGCAGGTCAGTGGGACAGGGGGCCTACAATGAGCAGTTCTTC
17	TRBD2	.	TRBJ2-3	TRBV7-2	CASSLVGTSSSTDTQYF	TGTGCCAGCAGCTTAGTTGGGACTAGCTCTAGCACAGATACGCAGTATTTT
13	TRBD1	.	TRBJ1-5	TRBV6-5	CASITGGGQPQHF	TGTGCCAGCATTACAGGGGGCGGGCAGCCCCAGCATTTT
13	TRBD2	.	TRBJ2-1	TRBV2	CASSVNGGGLQFF	TGTGCCAGCAGTGTGAACGGGGGGGGGTTACAGTTCTTC
15	.	few	TRBJ1-6	TRBV7-2	CASRPLSGWNSPLHF	TGTGCCAGCAGACCCTTATCAGGGTGGAATTCACCCCTCCACTTT
15	TRBD2	.	TRBJ2-5	TRBV28	CASSGTNGIQETQYF	TGTGCCAGCAGCGGGACTAACGGGATCCAAGAGACCCAGTACTTC